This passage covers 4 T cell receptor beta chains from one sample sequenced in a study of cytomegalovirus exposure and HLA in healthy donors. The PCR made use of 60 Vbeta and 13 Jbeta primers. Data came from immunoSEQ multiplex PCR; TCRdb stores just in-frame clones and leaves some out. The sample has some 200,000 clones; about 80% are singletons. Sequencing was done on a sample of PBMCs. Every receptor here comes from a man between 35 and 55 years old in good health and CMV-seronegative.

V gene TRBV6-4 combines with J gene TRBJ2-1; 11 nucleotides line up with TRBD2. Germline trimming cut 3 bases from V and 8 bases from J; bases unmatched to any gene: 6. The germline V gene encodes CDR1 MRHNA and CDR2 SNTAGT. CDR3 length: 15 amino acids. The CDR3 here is CASSEGSGRVYEQFF. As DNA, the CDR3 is TGTGCCAGCAGTGAGGGTAGCGGGAGGGTCTATGAGCAGTTCTTC.

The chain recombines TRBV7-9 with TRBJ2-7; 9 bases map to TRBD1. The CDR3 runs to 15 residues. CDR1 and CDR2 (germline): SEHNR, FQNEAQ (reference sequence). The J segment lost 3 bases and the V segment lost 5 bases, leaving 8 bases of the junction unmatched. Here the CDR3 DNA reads TGTGCCAGCAGCCTCGACAGGGGGTTGAGCTACGAGCAGTACTTC. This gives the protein CASSLDRGLSYEQYF. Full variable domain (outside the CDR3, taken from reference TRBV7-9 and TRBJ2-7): DTGVSQNPRHKITKRGQNVTFRCDPISEHNRLYWYRQTLGQGPEFLTYFQNEAQLEKSRLLSDRFSAERPKGSFSTLEIQRTEQGDSAMYLCASSLDRGLSYEQYFGPGTRLTVT.

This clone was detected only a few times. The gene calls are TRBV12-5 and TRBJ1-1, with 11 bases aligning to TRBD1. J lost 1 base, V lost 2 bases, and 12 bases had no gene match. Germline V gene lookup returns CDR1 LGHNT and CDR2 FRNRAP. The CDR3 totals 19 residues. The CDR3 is CASGLSSFGQGAPNTEAFF. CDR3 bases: TGTGCTAGTGGTTTGTCGTCCTTTGGACAGGGGGCTCCGAACACTGAAGCTTTCTTT.

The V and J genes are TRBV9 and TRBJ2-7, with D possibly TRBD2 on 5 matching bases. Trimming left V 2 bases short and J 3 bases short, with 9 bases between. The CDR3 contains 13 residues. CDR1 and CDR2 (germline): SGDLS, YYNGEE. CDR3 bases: TGTGCCAGCAGCGTGGAGGACGACTACGAGCAGTACTTC. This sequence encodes CASSVEDDYEQYF.